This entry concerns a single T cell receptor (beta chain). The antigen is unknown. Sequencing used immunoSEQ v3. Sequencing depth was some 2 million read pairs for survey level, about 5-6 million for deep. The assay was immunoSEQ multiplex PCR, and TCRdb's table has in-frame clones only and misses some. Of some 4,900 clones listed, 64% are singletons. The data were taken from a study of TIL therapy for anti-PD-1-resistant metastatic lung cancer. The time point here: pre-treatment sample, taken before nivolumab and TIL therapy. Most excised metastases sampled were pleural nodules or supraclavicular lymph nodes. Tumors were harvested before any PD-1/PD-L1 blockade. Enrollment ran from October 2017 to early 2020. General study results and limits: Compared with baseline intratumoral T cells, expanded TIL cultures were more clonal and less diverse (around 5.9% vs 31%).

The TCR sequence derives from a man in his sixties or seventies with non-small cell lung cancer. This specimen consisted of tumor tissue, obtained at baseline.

CDR3 sequence: CAWSQGANSYEQYF. The CDR3 bases are TGTGCCTGGAGTCAGGGAGCCAACTCCTACGAGCAGTACTTC. The gene calls are TRBV30 and TRBJ2-7; D is possibly TRBD1 or TRBD2 (5 bases each). V lost 2 bases and J lost 0, with 11 bases in between. The CDR3 is made up of 14 amino acids. Per the germline V gene, CDR1 is GTSNPN and CDR2 is SVGIG (reference sequence).